The next 22 T cell receptor beta chains were all read from a single sample in a study of PD-1 blockade in classical Hodgkin lymphoma. TCRdb keeps only in-frame clones here, not all; method: immunoSEQ multiplex PCR. The table lists roughly 100,000 clones, around 90% of them singletons. Time point meaning: cycle 4 day 1 (C4D1), after less than 7 weeks of nivolumab. The patients all showed relapse after autologous stem cell transplantation, while their brentuximab vedotin exposure varied. This material consisted of peripheral blood mononuclear cells (PBMCs), taken before the fourth cycle of nivolumab. Source of these receptors: a human donor with classical Hodgkin lymphoma.

V is TRBV19 and J is TRBJ2-1; TRBD2 matches 7 bases. The ends lost 6 bases at V and 0 bases at J; junction bases unmatched: 17. The CDR3 loop spans 19 amino acids. Germline CDR1 is LNHDA and CDR2 is SQIVND (reference sequence). In DNA form, the CDR3 reads TGTGCCAGTAGCCTCGGAGCCCAACTAGCGTGGGGCTCCTACAATGAGCAGTTCTTC. Translating it yields CASSLGAQLAWGSYNEQFF.

The chain links TRBV28 to TRBJ1-5; TRBD1 aligns across 7 bases. The V and J ends lost 2 bases and 0 bases, in that order; junction bases with no gene match: 7. The CDR3 totals 17 residues. CDR1 and CDR2 from the germline V gene are MDHEN and SYDVKM. The CDR3 protein is CASSLPGQVVSNQPQHF. The CDR3 DNA reads TGTGCCAGCAGTTTACCCGGACAGGTTGTTAGCAATCAGCCCCAGCATTTT. Full variable domain (rest looked up from reference TRBV28 and TRBJ1-5): DVKVTQSSRYLVKRTGEKVFLECVQDMDHENMFWYRQDPGLGLRLIYFSYDVKMKEKGDIPEGYSVSREKKERFSLILESASTNQTSMYLCASSLPGQVVSNQPQHFGDGTRLSIL.

V gene TRBV27 combines with J gene TRBJ1-6, with a tentative D call TRBD1 (5 bases). CDR3 length equals 12 residues. CDR1 and CDR2 from the germline V gene are MNHEY and SMNVEV (reference sequence). Trimming took off 6 bases at V and 7 bases at J, with 7 bases between the two ends. The CDR3: CASRGGNSPLHF. DNA of the CDR3: TGTGCCAGCAGGGGGGGGAATTCACCCCTCCACTTT.

The chain employs TRBV29-1 and TRBJ1-3; D gene unclear. The ends were cut back, 4 bases at V and 0 bases at J, with 10 bases in the middle. The CDR3 length is 14 residues. In germline, CDR1 is SQVTM, CDR2 ANQGSEA. The CDR3 DNA reads as TGCAGCGTTGCCTTCGTCGACTCTGGAAACACCATATATTTT. Its translation is CSVAFVDSGNTIYF.

V gene TRBV30 combines with J gene TRBJ2-6; D remains ambiguous. Looked up from germline, CDR1 is GTSNPN and CDR2 is SVGIG (reference sequence). The CDR3 has 12 amino acids. Between the trimmed V and J ends, which lost 1 base and 2 bases, there was a span of 0 bases. CDR3 sequence (DNA): TGTGCCTGGAGTGCTGGGGCCAACGTCCTGACTTTC. Protein: CAWSAGANVLTF.

The gene calls are TRBV6-1 and TRBJ2-2; 9 positions match TRBD1. The CDR3 has 14 amino acids. Germline lookup yields CDR1 MNHNS and CDR2 SASEGT. Trimming took 6 bases from V and 7 from J; bases not matched to a gene: 6. The CDR3 reads CASSPGQGSGELFF. DNA for the CDR3: TGTGCCAGCAGCCCGGGACAGGGCAGCGGGGAGCTGTTTTTT.

This chain joins TRBV9 and TRBJ2-7; 13 bases align to TRBD2. This CDR3 region has 14 residues. Trimming at V came to 4 bases and at J to 7 bases, leaving 5 bases not matched to a gene. Germline assignment: CDR1 SGDLS and CDR2 YYNGEE. DNA of the CDR3: TGTGCCAGCAGCCTGGGACTAGCGGGACGTGAGCAGTACTTC. It encodes CASSLGLAGREQYF.

The chain combines TRBV5-8 with TRBJ2-6; no reliable D call. The CDR3 is 15 amino acids. The germline V gene encodes CDR1 SGHTS and CDR2 YDEGEE. Between the trimmed V and J ends, which lost 4 bases and 0 bases, there was a span of 8 bases. The CDR3 DNA follows: TGTGCCAGCAGCCGACGCACCTCTGGGGCCAACGTCCTGACTTTC. This translates into CASSRRTSGANVLTF.

The chain recombines TRBV5-8 with TRBJ2-7; D is ambiguous. The CDR3 extends over 11 amino acids. Germline V gives CDR1 SGHTS, CDR2 YDEGEE. V was shortened by 6 bases and J by 4 bases, with 8 bases between the two germline ends. The CDR3 DNA reads TGTGCCAGCAACCGCGCGTACGAGCAGTACTTC. This translates into CASNRAYEQYF.

This chain links TRBV2 with TRBJ1-5; D gene ambiguous. V was shortened by 3 bases and J by 4 bases, with 7 bases between the two germline ends. CDR1 is SNHLY and CDR2 is FYNNEI in the germline V gene. This CDR3 is built from 13 residues. DNA for the CDR3: TGTGCCAGCAGTGATGAAGGGAATCAGCCCCAGCATTTT. Amino acids: CASSDEGNQPQHF.

The count of this clone is one. CDR3 region: CASSWAAYNQPQHF. In nucleotides, the CDR3 is TGTGCCAGCAGTTGGGCAGCTTACAATCAGCCCCAGCATTTT. The chain combines TRBV28 with TRBJ1-5; no definite D call. Trimming pared 4 bases from V and 3 bases from J, leaving 10 bases between. The length of the CDR3 is 14 residues. Germline CDR1 reads MDHEN; CDR2 reads SYDVKM.

The J gene is TRBJ2-7, the V gene TRBV18; 10 positions match TRBD1. Germline assignment: CDR1 KGHSH and CDR2 LQKENI. Trimming removed 4 bases from V and 5 bases from J; junction bases left unmatched: 8. The CDR3 spans 15 residues. CDR3 coding DNA: TGTGCCAGCTCACAATCCGGGACAGGGGCCCACGAGCAGTACTTC. Protein: CASSQSGTGAHEQYF. The complete variable domain, with remaining parts taken from reference TRBV18 and TRBJ2-7, reads NAGVMQNPRHLVRRRGQEARLRCSPMKGHSHVYWYRQLPEEGLKFMVYLQKENIIDESGMPKERFSAEFPKEGPSILRIQQVVRGDSAAYFCASSQSGTGAHEQYFGPGTRLTVT.

The rearrangement links TRBV30 to TRBJ1-1; no clear D. With 7 bases removed from V and 3 bases from J, the gap between germline ends came to 15 bases. The CDR3 has 13 amino acids. The germline V gene encodes CDR1 GTSNPN and CDR2 SVGIG (reference sequence). For the CDR3, the DNA is TGTGCCTCCCGCCCTGCGGGATACACTGAAGCTTTCTTT. It specifies CASRPAGYTEAFF.

The rearrangement uses TRBV6-5 and TRBJ2-7; perhaps TRBD2 as D (5 bases). Trimming removed 2 bases from V and 3 bases from J, with 17 bases in between. The CDR3 has 16 residues. Germline V CDR1 and CDR2: MNHEY, SVGAGI. The chain's CDR3 is CASSYGRVGFGYEQYF. For the CDR3, the DNA is TGTGCCAGCAGTTACGGGAGAGTGGGATTTGGCTACGAGCAGTACTTC.

The J gene is TRBJ2-1, the V gene TRBV12-5; 9 bases line up with TRBD1. Trimming took 1 base from V and 9 from J; bases not matched to a gene: 7. Germline V gene data show CDR1 as LGHNT and CDR2 as FRNRAP. There are 15 residues in the CDR3. The CDR3 region is CASGLGGTGLTEQFF. In DNA form, the CDR3 reads TGTGCTAGTGGTTTGGGCGGGACAGGGTTGACTGAGCAGTTCTTC.

This CDR3 is CATRMSYEQYF. DNA for the CDR3: TGTGCCACCAGAATGAGCTACGAGCAGTACTTC. The chain links TRBV5-8 to TRBJ2-7; no clear D. From germline, CDR1 is SGHTS and CDR2 YDEGEE. The CDR3 has 11 amino acids. The V gene lost 9 bases and the J gene lost 3 bases, with 10 bases spanning the gap.

The chain couples TRBV7-2 to TRBJ1-1; D remains unclear. V gave up 5 bases and J gave up 2 bases, with 12 bases separating them. The length of the CDR3 is 14 residues. The germline V gene has CDR1 SGHTA and CDR2 FQGNSA. This CDR3 reads CASSLDSINTEAFF. CDR3 in DNA: TGTGCCAGCAGCCTCGATTCGATTAACACTGAAGCTTTCTTT.

The gene calls are TRBV19 and TRBJ2-5; 15 nucleotides match TRBD2. CDR3 length equals 17 residues. J lost 5 bases, V lost 4 bases, and 8 bases had no gene match. CDR1 and CDR2 (germline): LNHDA, SQIVND (reference sequence). The CDR3 DNA sequence: TGTGCCAGTAGTACCGGGACTAGCGGGAGGAGCAAGGAGACCCAGTACTTC. This codes for CASSTGTSGRSKETQYF.

V usage is TRBV6-5 and J usage is TRBJ1-4; D remains unclear. CDR1 and CDR2 from the germline V gene are MNHEY and SVGAGI. The CDR3 is 15 residues long. V lost 0 bases and J lost 1, with 6 bases in between. CDR3 sequence: CASSYSGETNEKLFF. The CDR3 DNA follows: TGTGCCAGCAGTTACTCCGGGGAAACTAATGAAAAACTGTTTTTT.

J is TRBJ2-7 and V is TRBV30; D remains unclear. Germline CDR1 and CDR2: GTSNPN and SVGIG (reference sequence). Trimming stripped 3 bases from V and 8 bases from J, with 8 bases between. This CDR3 contains 10 residues. The CDR3 here is CAWRGPQQYF. In DNA, the CDR3 is TGTGCCTGGAGGGGCCCTCAGCAGTACTTC.

V is TRBV19 and J is TRBJ2-7; 8 positions match TRBD1. The germline CDR1 and CDR2 sequences are LNHDA and SQIVND (reference sequence). This CDR3 comprises 14 residues. Trimming removed 3 bases from V and 5 bases from J; junction bases left unmatched: 6. The CDR3 DNA reads as TGTGCCAGTAGTATTTCGGGACAGGCTGACGAGCAGTACTTC. Residues: CASSISGQADEQYF.

This chain links TRBV2 with TRBJ1-4; D remains unclear. Germline V gene data show CDR1 as SNHLY and CDR2 as FYNNEI. Trimming took 8 bases from V and 4 from J, leaving 14 bases between them. The CDR3 is made up of 14 amino acids. The CDR3 bases are TGTGCCAGCCAGAACGTCGGAATTAATGAAAAACTGTTTTTT. It is translated as CASQNVGINEKLFF.